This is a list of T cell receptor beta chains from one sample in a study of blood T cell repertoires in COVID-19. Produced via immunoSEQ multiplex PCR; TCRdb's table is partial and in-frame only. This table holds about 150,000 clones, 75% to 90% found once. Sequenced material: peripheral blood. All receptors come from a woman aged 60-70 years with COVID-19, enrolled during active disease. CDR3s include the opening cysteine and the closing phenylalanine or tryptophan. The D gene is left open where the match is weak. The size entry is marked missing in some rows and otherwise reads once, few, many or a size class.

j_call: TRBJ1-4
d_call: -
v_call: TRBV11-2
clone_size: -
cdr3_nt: TGTGCCAGCAGCTTAGGGTCAGGGGATGAAAAACTGTTTTTT
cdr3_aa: CASSLGSGDEKLFF

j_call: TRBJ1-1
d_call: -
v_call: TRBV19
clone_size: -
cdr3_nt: TGTGCCAGTATTCTCTCAGGGATGGGCACTGAAGCTTTCTTT
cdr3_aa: CASILSGMGTEAFF

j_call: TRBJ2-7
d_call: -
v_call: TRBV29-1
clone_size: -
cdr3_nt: TGCAGCGTTGAAGTCCAGGGATTAATGGACGAGCAGTACTTC
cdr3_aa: CSVEVQGLMDEQYF

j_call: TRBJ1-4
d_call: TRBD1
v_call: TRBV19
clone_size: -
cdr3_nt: TGTGCCAGTACCGATGCCGGACAGGGGGCAACTAATGAAAAACTGTTTTTT
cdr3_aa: CASTDAGQGATNEKLFF

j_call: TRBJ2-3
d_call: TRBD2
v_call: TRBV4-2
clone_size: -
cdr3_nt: TGTGCCAGCGGTGGGGCTAGCGGGGACCTTCGCACAGATACGCAGTATTTT
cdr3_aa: CASGGASGDLRTDTQYF

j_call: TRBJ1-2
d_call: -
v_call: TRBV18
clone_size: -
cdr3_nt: TGTGCCAGCTCACCACCGGGGACAACCTATGGCTACACCTTC
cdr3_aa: CASSPPGTTYGYTF

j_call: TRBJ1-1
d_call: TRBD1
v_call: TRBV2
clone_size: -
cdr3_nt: TGTGCCAGCAGTGAAGCGATGGGCGACAGGGTCGACGCTTTCTTT
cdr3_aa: CASSEAMGDRVDAFF

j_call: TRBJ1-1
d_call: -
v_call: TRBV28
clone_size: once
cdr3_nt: TGTGCCAGCAGTTTATCAGAATTTGAAGCTTTCTTT
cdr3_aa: CASSLSEFEAFF

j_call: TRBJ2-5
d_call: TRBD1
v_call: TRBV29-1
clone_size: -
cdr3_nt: TGCAGCGCCCGACATTATGACAGGGCAGAGACCCAGTACTTC
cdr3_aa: CSARHYDRAETQYF

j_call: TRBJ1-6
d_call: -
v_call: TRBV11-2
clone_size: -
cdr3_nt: TGTGCCAGCAGCTTAGATCAGTGGATAGGGGCCCCATATTCACCCCTCCACTTT
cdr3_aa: CASSLDQWIGAPYSPLHF

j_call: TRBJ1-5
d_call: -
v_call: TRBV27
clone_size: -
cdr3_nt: TGTGCCAGCAGTTCCAGGGAAGGCGCCAGACAGCCCCAGCATTTT
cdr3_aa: CASSSREGARQPQHF

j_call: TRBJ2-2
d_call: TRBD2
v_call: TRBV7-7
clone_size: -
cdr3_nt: TGTGCTAGCAGCTCCGGGGGGGCGAACACCGGGGAGCTGTTTTTT
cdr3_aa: CASSSGGANTGELFF

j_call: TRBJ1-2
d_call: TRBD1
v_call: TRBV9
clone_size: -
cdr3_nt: TGTGCCAGCAGCGTAGGGACAGGTAAGTATGGCTACACCTTC
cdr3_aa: CASSVGTGKYGYTF

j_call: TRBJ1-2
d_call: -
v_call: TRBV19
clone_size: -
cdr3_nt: TGTGCCAGTAGTACTAACAGGGCGGACTATGGCTACACCTTC
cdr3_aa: CASSTNRADYGYTF

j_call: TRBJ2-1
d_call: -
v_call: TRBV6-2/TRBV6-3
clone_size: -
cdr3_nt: TGTGCCAGCAGTTACCCAACGGACAGACCCGGGTATGAGCAGTTCTTC
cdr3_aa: CASSYPTDRPGYEQFF

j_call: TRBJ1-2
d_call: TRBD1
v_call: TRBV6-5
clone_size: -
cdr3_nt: TGTGCCAGCAGCAAAGCGGGACAGGGTTATGGCTACACCTTC
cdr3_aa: CASSKAGQGYGYTF

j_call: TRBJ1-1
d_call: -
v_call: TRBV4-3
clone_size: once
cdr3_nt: TGCGCCAGCAGCCAAGGTCGGGTAGGAGCTTTCTTT
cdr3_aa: CASSQGRVGAFF

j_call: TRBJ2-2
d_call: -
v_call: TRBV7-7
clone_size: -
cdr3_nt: TGTGCCAGCAGCTTAGGGTTTCGGTCCGGGGAGCTGTTTTTT
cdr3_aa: CASSLGFRSGELFF

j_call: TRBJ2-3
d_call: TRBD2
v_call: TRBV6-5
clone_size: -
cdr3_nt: TGTGCCAGCAGTTGGTCTAGCGGGGGGGCCGGGGATACGCAGTATTTT
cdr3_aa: CASSWSSGGAGDTQYF

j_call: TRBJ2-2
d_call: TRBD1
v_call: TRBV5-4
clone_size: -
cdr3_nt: TGTGCCAGCAGCATTGACAGGGGGCAGGGCGGGGAGCTGTTTTTT
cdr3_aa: CASSIDRGQGGELFF

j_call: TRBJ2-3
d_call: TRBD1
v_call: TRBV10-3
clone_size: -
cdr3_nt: TGTGCCATCAGTGACGTTAAGGAGGGACAGGGTGGGGATACGCAGTATTTT
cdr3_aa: CAISDVKEGQGGDTQYF

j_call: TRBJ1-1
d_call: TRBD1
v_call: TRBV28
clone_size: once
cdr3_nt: TGTGCCAGCACCCAAGGGGGACAGGGGGCAAGAAACACTGAAGCTTTCTTT
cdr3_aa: CASTQGGQGARNTEAFF

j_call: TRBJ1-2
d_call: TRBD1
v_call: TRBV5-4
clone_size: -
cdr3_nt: TGTGCCAGCAGCGGACAGGCGGACCCGTATGGCTACACCTTC
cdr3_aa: CASSGQADPYGYTF

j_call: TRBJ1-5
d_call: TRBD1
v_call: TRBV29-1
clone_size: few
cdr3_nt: TGCAGCGTTTGGACAGGGGGAGGTCAGCCCCAGCATTTT
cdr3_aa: CSVWTGGGQPQHF

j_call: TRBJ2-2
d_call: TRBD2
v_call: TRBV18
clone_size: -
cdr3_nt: TGTGCCAGCTCACCACCGAGCGGGACCGACACCGGGGAGCTGTTTTTT
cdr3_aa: CASSPPSGTDTGELFF

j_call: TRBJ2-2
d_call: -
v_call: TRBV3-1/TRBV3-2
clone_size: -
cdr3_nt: TGTGCCAGCAGCCAAGGGGGGGCCGGGGAGCTGTTTTTT
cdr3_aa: CASSQGGAGELFF

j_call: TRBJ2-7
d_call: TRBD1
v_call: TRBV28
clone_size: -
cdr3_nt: TGTGCCAGCAGCGGACAGGGGCTTACCTACGAGCAGTACTTC
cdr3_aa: CASSGQGLTYEQYF

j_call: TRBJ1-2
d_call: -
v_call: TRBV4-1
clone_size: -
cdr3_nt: TGCGCCAGCAGCCTGACAGTTCGGCGCGTAGGCTACACCTTC
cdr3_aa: CASSLTVRRVGYTF

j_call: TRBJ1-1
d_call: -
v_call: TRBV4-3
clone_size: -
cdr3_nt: TGCGCCAGCAGCCAAGAACAGGTAATGAACACTGAAGCTTTCTTT
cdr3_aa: CASSQEQVMNTEAFF

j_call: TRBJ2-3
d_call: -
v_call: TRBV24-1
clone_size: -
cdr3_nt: TGTGCCACCAGTGATTTGCAAACAGATACGCAGTATTTT
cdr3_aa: CATSDLQTDTQYF

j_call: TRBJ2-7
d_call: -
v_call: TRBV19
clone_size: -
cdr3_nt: TGTGCCAGTAGTCGAACTTTCTCCTACGAGCAGTACTTC
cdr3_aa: CASSRTFSYEQYF

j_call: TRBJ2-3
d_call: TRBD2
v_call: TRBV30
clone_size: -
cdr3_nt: TGTGCCTGGAGCGAACTAGCGGGGGGGCCAGATACGCAGTATTTT
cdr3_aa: CAWSELAGGPDTQYF

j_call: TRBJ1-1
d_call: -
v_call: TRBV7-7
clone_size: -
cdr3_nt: TGTGCTAGCAGCCCGGTCGGAGGGAACACTGAAGCTTTCTTT
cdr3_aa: CASSPVGGNTEAFF

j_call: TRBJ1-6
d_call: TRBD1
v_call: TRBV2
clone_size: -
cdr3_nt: TGTGCCAGCAGGCTGACAGGGGTAAACTCACCCCTCCACTTT
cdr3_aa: CASRLTGVNSPLHF

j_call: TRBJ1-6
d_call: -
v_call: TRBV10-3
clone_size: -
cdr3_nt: TGTGCCATCAGGCAGGGGAGCTCAAGGAATTCACCCCTCCACTTT
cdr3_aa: CAIRQGSSRNSPLHF

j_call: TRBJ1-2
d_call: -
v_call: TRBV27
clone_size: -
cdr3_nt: TGTGCCAGCAGTTTAAACGGGGGCTATGGCTACACCTTC
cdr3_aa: CASSLNGGYGYTF

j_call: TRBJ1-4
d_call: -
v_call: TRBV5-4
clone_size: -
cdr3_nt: TGTGCCAGCAGCTGGGACAAGAGAGAAAAACTGTTTTTT
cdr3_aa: CASSWDKREKLFF

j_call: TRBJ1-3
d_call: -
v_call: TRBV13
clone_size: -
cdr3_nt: TGTGCCAGCAGCCTTGGACTCGGTGGAAACACCATATATTTT
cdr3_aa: CASSLGLGGNTIYF

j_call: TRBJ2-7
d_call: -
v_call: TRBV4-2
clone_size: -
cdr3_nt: TGTGCCAGCAGCCAGGCCCCGGGATTGACCTACGAGCAGTACTTC
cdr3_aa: CASSQAPGLTYEQYF

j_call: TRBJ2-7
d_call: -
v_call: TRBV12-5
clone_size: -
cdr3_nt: TGTGCTACTCGGGACAACTCCTACGAGCAGTACTTC
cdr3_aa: CATRDNSYEQYF

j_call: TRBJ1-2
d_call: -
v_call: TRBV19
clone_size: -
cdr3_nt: TGTGCCAGTAGTCCCGGGACATTTGGCTACACCTTC
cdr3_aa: CASSPGTFGYTF

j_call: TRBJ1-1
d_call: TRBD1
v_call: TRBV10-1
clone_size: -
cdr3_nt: TGCGCCAGCAGTGACTCCGGACAGGGAGAAGCTTTCTTT
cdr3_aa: CASSDSGQGEAFF

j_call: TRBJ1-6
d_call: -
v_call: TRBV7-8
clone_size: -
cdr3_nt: TGTGCCAGCAGCACTCGACAGAATTCACCCCTCCACTTT
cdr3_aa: CASSTRQNSPLHF